This TCR beta chain comes out of a study of early T cells in non-severe SARS-CoV-2 infection listed by TCRdb under 2021. Regarding the research as a whole: Because TCR sequencing was done on bulk RNA from unsorted whole blood, the alpha and beta chains could not be paired. The paper's findings and limits, for the study overall: Matching against VDJdb was skewed toward anti-spike CD8 responses, likely underestimated virus-specific expansions, and missed private and CD4 specificities.

This clonotype occurred many times. Its antigen remains unidentified. No much larger clonotype is one base removed from it; base qualities were not supplied. The study was a case-control design nested within a healthcare worker cohort in London, UK, with weekly nasopharyngeal swab PCR tests and blood sampling. Between 23 and 31 March 2020, the week of the UK lockdown, healthcare workers were enrolled and then followed up weekly for as long as 16 weeks. CDR1 and CDR2 are drawn from the germline V gene (reference sequence): LNHDA, SQIVND. V loses 10 bases, J loses 0 bases, and the germline ends lie 13 bases apart. Reading from cysteine to phenylalanine, the CDR3 counts 14 amino acids. Only the CDR3 region is kept as DNA, spanning 42 bases read in frame from base 1. The protocol used for the library was 5' RACE. The sequencer was a NextSeq 500. Unique molecular identifiers were attached to individual cDNA molecules in the TCR library protocol so that sequencing error and PCR bias could be corrected. TCR alpha and beta chains were both sequenced, and the abundances of alpha and beta sequences in each sample were closely correlated with each other. From the authors' description of their analysis: Decombinator V4 was used to perform V gene, J gene and CDR3 annotation of TCR sequences. TCRs were defined as expanded if a significant change between any two time points was detected under a Poisson model with p below 0.0001. TCR abundances were normalised to the total number of TCRs sequenced in each sample and reported as counts per million. MAIT TCRs were defined by TRAV1-2 paired with TRAJ12, TRAJ20 or TRAJ33, and iNKT TCRs by TRAV10 paired with TRAJ18. VDJdb, accessed 1 November 2021, was searched for CMV, EBV and SARS-CoV-2 annotated TCRs, excluding TCRs annotated for multiple antigens. TCRdb ran its own pipeline on the public reads, namely fastp trimming at Q25 and MiXCR clone calling, and kept in-frame beta chains. Duplicate CDR3 protein sequences are folded into a single record with the most common DNA and genes. The V and J calls follow TCRdb's processing rather than the paper's. In all, the sample holds some 77,000 distinct CDR3 sequences, and approximately 5% of those were seen once. Around 7.8% of the sample rests with the top ten.

This sample comprised whole blood, obtained at baseline. This receptor was taken from an adult who was a healthcare worker with PCR-confirmed SARS-CoV-2 infection or an uninfected control (not recorded which). The chain is encoded by TRBV19 joined to TRBJ2-1, with a tentative D call of TRBD1 or TRBD2, each matching 7 bases. The sequence in DNA is TGTGCCACTCAGGGGGGGGGCTCCTACAATGAGCAGTTCTTC. This is translated as CATQGGGSYNEQFF.